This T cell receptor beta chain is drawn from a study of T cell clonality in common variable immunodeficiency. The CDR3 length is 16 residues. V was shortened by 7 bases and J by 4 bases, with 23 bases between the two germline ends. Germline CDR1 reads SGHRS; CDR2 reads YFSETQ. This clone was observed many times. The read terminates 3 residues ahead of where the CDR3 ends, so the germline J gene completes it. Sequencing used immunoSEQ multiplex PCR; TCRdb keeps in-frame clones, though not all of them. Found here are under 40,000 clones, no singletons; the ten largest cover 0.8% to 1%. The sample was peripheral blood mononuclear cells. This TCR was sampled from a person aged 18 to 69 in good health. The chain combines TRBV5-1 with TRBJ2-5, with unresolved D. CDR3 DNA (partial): TGCGCCAGCGGCCCCGGCAGGCTTCCCCCCACAGAGACC. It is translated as CASGPGRLPPTET. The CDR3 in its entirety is CASGPGRLPPTETQYF.